The 31 T cell receptor beta chains listed next were all sequenced from one sample in a study of cytomegalovirus exposure and HLA in healthy donors. With 60 Vbeta and 13 Jbeta primers, the PCR was carried out. TCRdb's copy holds only in-frame clones and misses some; the assay was immunoSEQ multiplex PCR. Of 64,000 or so clones listed, approximately 70% are singletons. The sample taken for sequencing was PBMCs. Receptor source: a woman between 50 and 59 years old in good health and CMV-seropositive.

This chain links TRBV7-9 with TRBJ1-4; a weak D match, TRBD1 (5 bases). CDR1 is SEHNR and CDR2 is FQNEAQ in the germline V gene (reference sequence). The CDR3 is made up of 13 amino acids. The ends were cut back, 2 bases at V and 8 bases at J, with 9 bases in the middle. This CDR3 is CASSLQGREKLFF. The CDR3, as DNA: TGTGCCAGCAGCTTACAGGGAAGAGAAAAACTGTTTTTT.

This clone was detected once. The chain joins TRBV5-3 to TRBJ2-7; 7 nucleotides line up with TRBD2. TRBV5-3 is designated an ORF whose function remains uncertain. J gave up 5 bases and V 6 bases, and 14 bases lay outside the gene matches. This CDR3 has 15 amino acids. CDR3 DNA: TGTGCCAGAAAGAAGCGGGGCGATCTTAATCACGAGCAGTACTTC. It translates to CARKKRGDLNHEQYF.

The rearrangement links TRBV4-3 to TRBJ1-1, with D possibly being TRBD1 (6 bases). Germline CDR1 reads LGHNA; CDR2 reads YSLEER. V lost 0 bases to trimming and J lost 5 bases, with 10 bases between them. The CDR3 spans 14 residues. CDR3 loop: CASSQDMGATEAFF. The CDR3 nucleotides read TGCGCCAGCAGCCAAGATATGGGGGCTACTGAAGCTTTCTTT.

The V call is TRBV6-5, the J call TRBJ1-1; D is uncertain. CDR1 and CDR2 (germline): MNHEY, SVGAGI. The CDR3 sequence is 13 residues long. The V and J ends lost 5 bases and 5 bases respectively, with 12 bases between them. This chain's CDR3 is CASSTLTGTEAFF. CDR3 nucleotides: TGTGCCAGCAGTACCCTTACGGGAACTGAAGCTTTCTTT.

This clone occurred a few times. The chain recombines TRBV5-5 with TRBJ1-1; D may be TRBD1 (5 bases). CDR1 and CDR2 (germline): SGHKS, YYEKEE (reference sequence). This CDR3 is 16 amino acids long. Trimming removed 1 base at V and 3 bases at J, with 16 bases between. The CDR3 region is CASSLYFGRGDTEAFF. The CDR3 DNA follows: TGTGCCAGCAGCTTGTACTTCGGACGGGGGGACACTGAAGCTTTCTTT. The entire variable domain, with the rest obtained from reference TRBV5-5 and TRBJ1-1, is as follows: DAGVTQSPTHLIKTRGQQVTLRCSPISGHKSVSWYQQVLGQGPQFIFQYYEKEERGRGNFPDRFSARQFPNYSSELNVNALLLGDSALYLCASSLYFGRGDTEAFFGQGTRLTVV.

In its sample, this clone was seen a few times. The J gene is TRBJ1-3, the V gene TRBV7-9; TRBD1 is a possible D gene (6 bases). Germline V CDR1 and CDR2: SEHNR, FQNEAQ (reference sequence). This CDR3 is built from 16 residues. The V end was cut by 5 bases, the J end by 0 bases, with 14 bases between. The CDR3 loop reads CASSVETGSSGNTIYF. In nucleotides, the CDR3 is TGTGCCAGCAGCGTAGAGACAGGCAGCTCTGGAAACACCATATATTTT.

This chain uses TRBV28 with TRBJ2-7, with TRBD1 matching 7 bases. CDR3 size: 14 residues. Germline trimming cut 6 bases from V and 5 bases from J; bases unmatched to any gene: 10. Germline V lookup: CDR1 MDHEN, CDR2 SYDVKM. CDR3 sequence (DNA): TGTGCCAGCAGCCCCGACAGGGAATACAACGAGCAGTACTTC. This sequence encodes CASSPDREYNEQYF.

The chain uses TRBV5-4 and TRBJ1-6, with TRBD1 matching over 10 bases. This CDR3 contains 15 residues. Germline-derived CDR1 and CDR2 are SGHNT and YYREEE (reference sequence). J lost 10 bases, V lost 4 bases, and 8 bases had no gene match. CDR3 amino acids: CASSARQGAESPLHF. For the CDR3, the DNA is TGTGCCAGCAGCGCTCGACAGGGGGCAGAATCACCCCTCCACTTT. The variable domain in full, with the rest retrieved from reference TRBV5-4 and TRBJ1-6, is ETGVTQSPTHLIKTRGQQVTLRCSSQSGHNTVSWYQQALGQGPQFIFQYYREEENGRGNFPPRFSGLQFPNYSSELNVNALELDDSALYLCASSARQGAESPLHFGNGTRLTVT.

In its sample, this clone was seen once. The chain recombines TRBV19 with TRBJ2-3, with 9 bases that match TRBD1. The CDR3 totals 18 residues. Per the germline V gene, CDR1 is LNHDA and CDR2 is SQIVND (reference sequence). The V segment lost 0 bases and the J segment 4 bases; nucleotides outside the gene matches: 11. CDR3 amino acids: CASSIDATSQGAADTQYF. Written as DNA, the CDR3 is TGTGCCAGTAGTATAGACGCAACCTCACAGGGGGCGGCAGATACGCAGTATTTT. The whole variable domain, remainder taken from reference TRBV19 and TRBJ2-3, is DGGITQSPKYLFRKEGQNVTLSCEQNLNHDAMYWYRQDPGQGLRLIYYSQIVNDFQKGDIAEGYSVSREKKESFPLTVTSAQKNPTAFYLCASSIDATSQGAADTQYFGPGTRLTVL.

The V gene is TRBV29-1, the J gene TRBJ2-1; D is possibly TRBD2 (5 bases). Germline CDR1 SQVTM, CDR2 ANQGSEA. This CDR3 comprises 16 residues. Trimming shortened V by 6 bases and J by 0 bases, and 18 bases separated the two germline ends. CDR3 residues: CSVPPTGRGSYNEQFF. In nucleotides, the CDR3 is TGCAGCGTACCACCCACGGGGAGAGGCTCCTACAATGAGCAGTTCTTC.

This chain joins TRBV28 and TRBJ2-7, with TRBD1 identical over 10 bases. Germline-derived CDR1 and CDR2 are MDHEN and SYDVKM. V dropped 6 bases and J dropped 2; count of bases not matched to a gene: 7. The length of the CDR3 is 15 residues. The CDR3 protein is CASSSPGTGAYEQYF. In DNA form, the CDR3 reads TGTGCCAGCAGCTCCCCCGGGACAGGGGCCTACGAGCAGTACTTC.

This chain uses TRBV28 with TRBJ2-7, with D possibly matching TRBD2 (7 bases). CDR1 is MDHEN, CDR2 SYDVKM, per germline. The CDR3 is 14 amino acids. V was trimmed by 5 bases and J by 12 bases, leaving 23 bases between them. This CDR3 reads CASSRGPGERGGYF. For the CDR3, the DNA is TGTGCCAGCAGTCGGGGGCCAGGGGAGCGGGGAGGGTACTTC.

The chain combines TRBV29-1 with TRBJ1-2; D may be TRBD1 (6 bases). Germline V gene sequence: CDR1 SQVTM, CDR2 ANQGSEA. The CDR3 has 14 amino acids. V lost 8 bases to trimming and J lost 3 bases, with 19 bases between them. The CDR3 spells CSIRGRGGDYGYTF. The DNA for the CDR3 is TGCAGCATCCGGGGGAGGGGGGGAGACTATGGCTACACCTTC. The full variable domain, with the rest looked up from reference TRBV29-1 and TRBJ1-2, is SAVISQKPSRDICQRGTSLTIQCQVDSQVTMMFWYRQQPGQSLTLIATANQGSEATYESGFVIDKFPISRPNLTFSTLTVSNMSPEDSSIYLCSIRGRGGDYGYTFGSGTRLTVV.

The chain employs TRBV30 and TRBJ1-6, with 9 bases fitting TRBD1. The trim removed 1 base at V and 9 bases at J, leaving 10 bases unmatched. Looked up from germline, CDR1 is GTSNPN and CDR2 is SVGIG (reference sequence). The CDR3 totals 16 residues. CDR3 nucleotides: TGTGCCTGGAGTGCCGGATTTGGGACAGGGATTTCACCCCTCCACTTT. Translating gives CAWSAGFGTGISPLHF.

This clone was picked up a small number of times. The V and J genes are TRBV29-1 and TRBJ2-7; a weak D match, TRBD1 (5 bases). There are 12 residues in the CDR3. Germline loops: CDR1 SQVTM, CDR2 ANQGSEA. Trimming took 0 bases from V and 6 from J, leaving 9 bases between them. The CDR3 coding sequence is TGCAGCGTTGAAGATGGCAGGGTCGAGCAGTACTTC. Translated, it gives CSVEDGRVEQYF.

The rearrangement uses TRBV27 and TRBJ1-5; D gene unclear. V was clipped by 3 bases and J by 1 base, with 4 bases between them. Germline V lookup: CDR1 MNHEY, CDR2 SMNVEV (reference sequence). CDR3 length: 13 residues. This CDR3 is CASSFMSNQPQHF. In nucleotides, the CDR3 is TGTGCCAGCAGTTTCATGAGCAATCAGCCCCAGCATTTT.

There are a few counts of this clone. The rearrangement joins TRBV19 to TRBJ2-1, with D possibly TRBD2 on 6 matching bases. V lost 5 bases, J lost 6 bases, and 20 bases lay in between. Germline V gene lookup returns CDR1 LNHDA and CDR2 SQIVND (reference sequence). The CDR3 spans 16 residues. The CDR3 reads CASSHNLARSGNEQFF. As DNA, the CDR3 is TGTGCCAGTAGTCACAACCTAGCGAGGTCTGGCAATGAGCAGTTCTTC.

This clone was counted between two and nine times. The chain has TRBV5-1 and TRBJ1-1; TRBD1 matches at 12 bases. The trim removed 2 bases at V and 3 bases at J, leaving 8 bases unmatched. Germline CDR1 is SGHRS and CDR2 is YFSETQ. CDR3 size: 17 residues. CDR3: CASSLTGTGGADTEAFF. CDR3 bases: TGCGCCAGCAGCTTAACCGGGACAGGGGGCGCGGACACTGAAGCTTTCTTT.

This clone showed up just a few times. CDR3 sequence (DNA): TGTGCCAGCAGCTTGGCCGCGCACGTATATCAGCCCCAGCATTTT. Amino acids: CASSLAAHVYQPQHF. The rearrangement uses TRBV5-8 and TRBJ1-5; no reliable D call. There are 15 residues in the CDR3. The germline V gene has CDR1 SGHTS and CDR2 YDEGEE. V shed 0 bases and J shed 5 bases, with 12 bases lying between them.

The chain has TRBV30 and TRBJ1-2; TRBD1 matches at 9 bases. Germline lookup yields CDR1 GTSNPN and CDR2 SVGIG (reference sequence). The CDR3 loop spans 13 amino acids. The CDR3 nucleotides are TGTGTCTCCCGGGACAGGGCCGGAAATGGCTACACCTTC. Amino acid sequence: CVSRDRAGNGYTF.

The rearrangement joins TRBV7-2 to TRBJ2-5; 9 bases map to TRBD2. The CDR3 totals 16 residues. The V segment lost 1 base and the J segment 7 bases; nucleotides outside the gene matches: 10. Per the germline V gene, CDR1 is SGHTA and CDR2 is FQGNSA. In DNA, the CDR3 is TGTGCCAGCAGCTTAGTAGCGGGGGCCCTCTACGGGACCCAGTACTTC. Its translation is CASSLVAGALYGTQYF.

The chain employs TRBV28 and TRBJ1-5; D possibly corresponds to TRBD1 (6 bases). The V end was cut by 2 bases, the J end by 5 bases, with 13 bases between. This CDR3 has 15 amino acids. Looked up from germline, CDR1 is MDHEN and CDR2 is SYDVKM. The CDR3 region is CASSLGGAGDQPQHF. As DNA, the CDR3 is TGTGCCAGCAGTTTAGGGGGCGCGGGCGATCAGCCCCAGCATTTT.

The J gene is TRBJ2-2, the V gene TRBV27; D is unclear. The CDR3 contains 15 residues. Trimming removed 3 bases from V and 0 bases from J, with 8 bases in between. Germline-derived CDR1 and CDR2 are MNHEY and SMNVEV (reference sequence). The CDR3 reads CASSFTDPNTGELFF. The CDR3 DNA reads TGTGCCAGCAGTTTTACAGACCCGAACACCGGGGAGCTGTTTTTT.

This clone has only a few counts. The V gene is TRBV7-2, the J gene TRBJ1-5; D possibly corresponds to TRBD1 (5 bases). Germline loops: CDR1 SGHTA, CDR2 FQGNSA. The CDR3 runs 13 residues. Trimming removed 5 bases at V and 4 bases at J, with 9 bases between. The CDR3 here is CASSPDTNQPQHF. For the CDR3, the DNA is TGTGCCAGCAGCCCGGACACTAATCAGCCCCAGCATTTT.

The CDR3: CASSLGPGQGANSNQPQHF. The CDR3 region has the DNA TGTGCCAGCAGCTTGGGACCGGGACAGGGGGCGAATAGCAATCAGCCCCAGCATTTT. The rearrangement joins TRBV11-2 to TRBJ1-5, with 12 bases lining up with TRBD1. The CDR3 loop spans 19 amino acids. V lost 3 bases, J lost 0 bases, and 9 bases stayed unmatched. Germline loops: CDR1 SGHAT, CDR2 FQNNGV.

V is TRBV6-1 and J is TRBJ2-1; unclear D gene. The germline V gene encodes CDR1 MNHNS and CDR2 SASEGT. Between the trimmed V and J ends, which lost 7 bases and 4 bases, there was a span of 11 bases. The CDR3 runs to 13 residues. CDR3 nucleotides: TGTGCCAGCATAATAGAGGTGTACAATGAGCAGTTCTTC. The encoded protein is CASIIEVYNEQFF.

This clone occurred once. This chain links TRBV7-6 with TRBJ2-5, with 7 bases fitting TRBD2. The V gene end was trimmed by 0 bases and the J gene end by 4 bases; junction bases not matched to a gene: 2. There are 14 residues in the CDR3. The germline V gene encodes CDR1 SGHVS and CDR2 FNYEAQ. This CDR3 reads CASSLAPGGETQYF. Here the CDR3 DNA reads TGTGCCAGCAGCTTAGCGCCGGGAGGAGAGACCCAGTACTTC.

V and J are TRBV7-2 and TRBJ2-6; D possibly corresponds to TRBD1 (5 bases). The CDR3 has 17 amino acids. V was shortened by 1 base and J by 0 bases, with 10 bases between the two germline ends. Looked up from germline, CDR1 is SGHTA and CDR2 is FQGNSA. CDR3 loop: CASSLVGLSSGANVLTF. DNA of the CDR3: TGTGCCAGCAGCTTAGTGGGGCTGAGCTCTGGGGCCAACGTCCTGACTTTC.

The chain uses TRBV4-3 and TRBJ1-5; D ambiguous. Trimming took 1 base from V and 6 from J, leaving 7 bases between them. The CDR3 totals 13 residues. Germline CDR1 reads LGHNA; CDR2 reads YSLEER. The CDR3 bases are TGCGCCAGCAGCCAAGGAGGAAGTCAGCCCCAGCATTTT. Protein product: CASSQGGSQPQHF.

This clone was detected only a few times. V and J are TRBV10-1 and TRBJ1-5; a weak D match, TRBD1 (6 bases). The ends were cut back, 6 bases at V and 0 bases at J, with 21 bases in the middle. The CDR3 sequence is 18 residues long. Germline values: CDR1 WNHNN, CDR2 SYGVQD (reference sequence). The CDR3 DNA is TGCGCCAGCAGAGACACAGGGCCCGACCCGTATAGCAATCAGCCCCAGCATTTT. It encodes CASRDTGPDPYSNQPQHF.

V gene TRBV7-2 combines with J gene TRBJ1-5; 7 nucleotides align to TRBD1. Germline CDR1 reads SGHTA; CDR2 reads FQGNSA. The CDR3 has 14 amino acids. J lost 1 base, V lost 5 bases, and 2 bases had no gene match. The CDR3 coding sequence is TGTGCCAGCAGCATGACAGGGAGCAATCAGCCCCAGCATTTT. As protein: CASSMTGSNQPQHF.